A single sample gave rise to the 11 T cell receptor beta chains below, sequenced in a study of T cell changes during pregnancy in multiple sclerosis. The data were produced by immunoSEQ multiplex PCR, yet TCRdb's version contains in-frame clones alone and is incomplete. The table lists just under 100,000 clones, about 94% of them singletons. The sequenced sample was peripheral blood, obtained after pregnancy. The receptors come from a female donor with multiple sclerosis, enrolled in a pregnancy study.

The chain employs TRBV28 and TRBJ2-1; 13 bases fit TRBD2. CDR3 size: 18 residues. The J segment lost 9 bases and the V segment lost 5 bases, leaving 16 bases of the junction unmatched. Germline lookup yields CDR1 MDHEN and CDR2 SYDVKM. DNA for the CDR3: TGTGCCAGCAGTCGGACTAGCGGGAGTTCGGAGTCAGCTGGTGAGCAGTTCTTC. Its translation is CASSRTSGSSESAGEQFF.

The chain joins TRBV19 to TRBJ2-3; D ambiguous. CDR3 length: 15 residues. CDR1 is LNHDA and CDR2 is SQIVND in the germline V gene (reference sequence). Trimming stripped 0 bases from V and 6 bases from J, with 13 bases between. The CDR3 nucleotides are TGTGCCAGTAGTATAGATCCTCAGTTTTCCGATACGCAGTATTTT. Protein product: CASSIDPQFSDTQYF.

The V call is TRBV27, the J call TRBJ2-7; TRBD2 agrees at 8 bases. CDR3 length equals 15 residues. V trimming: 5 bases; J trimming: 2 bases; junction bases outside the gene matches: 8. Germline V gene lookup returns CDR1 MNHEY and CDR2 SMNVEV (reference sequence). The CDR3 sequence: CASSPARGGTYEQYF. In nucleotides, the CDR3 is TGTGCCAGCAGTCCGGCCCGGGGGGGGACCTACGAGCAGTACTTC.

The rearrangement links TRBV7-2 to TRBJ2-1, with a possible D match to TRBD2 (5 bases). Germline V gene data show CDR1 as SGHTA and CDR2 as FQGNSA. The V end was cut by 3 bases, the J end by 1 base, with 7 bases between. This CDR3 comprises 14 residues. The CDR3 sequence: CASSFGGSYNEQFF. The CDR3, as DNA: TGTGCCAGCAGCTTTGGAGGTTCCTACAATGAGCAGTTCTTC.

In its sample, this clone was seen a few times. This chain links TRBV12-5 with TRBJ1-5; D possibly corresponds to TRBD1 (6 bases). The V gene's germline CDR1 is LGHNT and CDR2 FRNRAP. The CDR3 has 22 residues. V was pared by 0 bases and J by 3 bases, with 30 bases between. The CDR3 reads CASGLVQTGPPRAPPPNQPQHF. DNA for the CDR3: TGTGCTAGTGGTTTGGTACAGACAGGCCCCCCAAGGGCACCGCCCCCCAATCAGCCCCAGCATTTT.

The rearrangement links TRBV6-1 to TRBJ2-3; 9 bases fit TRBD1. Trimming took 1 base from V and 2 from J; bases not matched to a gene: 4. The CDR3 has 16 residues. The germline V gene encodes CDR1 MNHNS and CDR2 SASEGT. CDR3 sequence: CASSEGGTGYTDTQYF. The CDR3 bases are TGTGCCAGCAGTGAAGGCGGGACAGGGTACACAGATACGCAGTATTTT.

This rearrangement joins TRBV7-3 to TRBJ1-4; TRBD1 matches 11 bases. Germline trimming cut 3 bases from V and 8 bases from J; bases unmatched to any gene: 5. This CDR3 is 15 amino acids long. Per germline, CDR1 SGHTA and CDR2 FQGTGA. The DNA of the CDR3 is TGTGCCAGCAGCTTGGGGACAGGGGGATACGAAAAACTGTTTTTT. Translated, it gives CASSLGTGGYEKLFF.

V gene TRBV29-1 combines with J gene TRBJ2-6; D possibly corresponds to TRBD1 (5 bases). The V gene lost 4 bases and the J gene lost 0 bases, with 7 bases spanning the gap. The CDR3 consists of 14 residues. Germline loops: CDR1 SQVTM, CDR2 ANQGSEA. The CDR3 bases are TGCAGCGTTGGGGGCAGCTCTGGGGCCAACGTCCTGACTTTC. It specifies CSVGGSSGANVLTF.

The chain links TRBV27 to TRBJ2-5; 12 bases line up with TRBD1. The V segment lost 5 bases and the J segment 4 bases; nucleotides outside the gene matches: 5. Germline CDR1 reads MNHEY; CDR2 reads SMNVEV (reference sequence). The CDR3 totals 15 residues. The CDR3 sequence is CASSIRDRGRETQYF. In DNA form, the CDR3 reads TGTGCCAGCAGTATCCGGGACAGGGGGCGAGAGACCCAGTACTTC.

CDR3 nucleotides: TGTGCTAGTGGTTGGGGACAAGATACGACCTTC. This gives the protein CASGWGQDTTF. This chain uses TRBV12-5 with TRBJ1-2; maybe TRBD1 (6 bases). Between the trimmed V and J ends, which lost 4 bases and 14 bases, there was a span of 14 bases. Germline loops: CDR1 LGHNT, CDR2 FRNRAP. The CDR3 contains 11 residues.

Remarks on this clone: This CDR3 is also generated by other DNA sequences in the sample. The chain links TRBV25-1 to TRBJ2-5; maybe TRBD1 (5 bases). This CDR3 is built from 15 residues. Trimming took 7 bases from V and 4 from J, leaving 19 bases between them. Germline CDR1 MGHDK, CDR2 SYGVNS. The CDR3 loop is CASTGWGPMGETQYF. CDR3 sequence (DNA): TGTGCCAGCACGGGCTGGGGCCCTATGGGAGAGACCCAGTACTTC.